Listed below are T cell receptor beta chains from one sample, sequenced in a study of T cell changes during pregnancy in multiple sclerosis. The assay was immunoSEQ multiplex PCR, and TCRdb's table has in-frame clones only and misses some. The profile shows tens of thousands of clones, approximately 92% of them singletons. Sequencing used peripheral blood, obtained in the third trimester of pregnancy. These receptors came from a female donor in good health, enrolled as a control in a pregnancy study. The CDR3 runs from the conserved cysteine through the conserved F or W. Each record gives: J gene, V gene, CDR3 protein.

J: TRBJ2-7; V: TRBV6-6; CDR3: CASKTSGTYEQYF
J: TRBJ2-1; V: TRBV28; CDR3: CASRETAGGQGNEQFF
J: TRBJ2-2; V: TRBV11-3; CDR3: CASSSPRGGYTGELFF
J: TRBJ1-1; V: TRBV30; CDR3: CAWSTGDTEAFF
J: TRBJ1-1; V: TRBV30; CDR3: CAWRRSPLNTEAFF
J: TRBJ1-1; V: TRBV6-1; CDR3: CASRDSSLQAFF
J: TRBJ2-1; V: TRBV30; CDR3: CAWSATWVTFAGNEQFF
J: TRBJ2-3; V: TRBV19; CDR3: CASTDGLAGGADTQYF
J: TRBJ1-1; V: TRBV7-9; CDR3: CASSLAGGLNTEAFF
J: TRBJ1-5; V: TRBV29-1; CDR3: CSVATGSVQPQHF
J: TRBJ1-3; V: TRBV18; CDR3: CASSPLGNTIYF
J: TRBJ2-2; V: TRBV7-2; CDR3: CASSLAGGTKPGGELFF
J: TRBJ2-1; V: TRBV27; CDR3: CASSFMDRGHEQFF
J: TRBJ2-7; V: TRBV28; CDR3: CASTSGQGVYEQYF
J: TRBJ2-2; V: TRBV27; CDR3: CASSLLGLGGIDTGELFF
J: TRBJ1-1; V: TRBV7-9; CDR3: CAGGGSIGTGEAFF
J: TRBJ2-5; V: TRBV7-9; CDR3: CASSLRRGGETQYF
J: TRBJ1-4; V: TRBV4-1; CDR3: CASSQAQGLATNEKLFF
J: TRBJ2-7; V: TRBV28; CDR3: CASNPNGPSYEQYF
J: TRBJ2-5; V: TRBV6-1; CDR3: CASSEIWSSGQETQYF
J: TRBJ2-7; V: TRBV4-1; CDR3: CASSPQRGQGLEQYF
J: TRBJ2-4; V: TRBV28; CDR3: CASSALGGGNIQYF
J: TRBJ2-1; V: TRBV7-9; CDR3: CASSLPIAGEQFF
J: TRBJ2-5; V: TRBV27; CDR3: CASSDRGGLQETQYF
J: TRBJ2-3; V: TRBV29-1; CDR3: CSVDGTSGSTDTQYF
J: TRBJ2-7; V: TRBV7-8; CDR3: CASSLGSSGFYEQYF
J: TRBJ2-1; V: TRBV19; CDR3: CASSISRMTYNEQFF
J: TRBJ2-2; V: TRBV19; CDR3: CASTPLREAGELFF
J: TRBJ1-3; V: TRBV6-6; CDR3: CASSTSSGNTIYF
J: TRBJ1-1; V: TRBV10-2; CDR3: CAIASGSFTEAFF
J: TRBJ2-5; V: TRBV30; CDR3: CAWSLEETQYF
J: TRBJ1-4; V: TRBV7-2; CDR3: CASSHPGTGGGRVHEKLFF
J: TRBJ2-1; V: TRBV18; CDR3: CASRPVTSGRGYEQFF
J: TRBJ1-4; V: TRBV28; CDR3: CASMSVGRGEKLFF
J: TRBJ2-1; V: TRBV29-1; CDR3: CSATWDNQAEQFF
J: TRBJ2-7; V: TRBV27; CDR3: CASSSLAWDRGYYEQYF
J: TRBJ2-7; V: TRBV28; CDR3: CASSPAASGGALYEQYF
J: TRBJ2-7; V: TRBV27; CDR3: CASSSSSKDEQYF
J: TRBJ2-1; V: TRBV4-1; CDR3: CASSQGRGPYNEQFF
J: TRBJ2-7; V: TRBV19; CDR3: CASSIRDRLDEQYF